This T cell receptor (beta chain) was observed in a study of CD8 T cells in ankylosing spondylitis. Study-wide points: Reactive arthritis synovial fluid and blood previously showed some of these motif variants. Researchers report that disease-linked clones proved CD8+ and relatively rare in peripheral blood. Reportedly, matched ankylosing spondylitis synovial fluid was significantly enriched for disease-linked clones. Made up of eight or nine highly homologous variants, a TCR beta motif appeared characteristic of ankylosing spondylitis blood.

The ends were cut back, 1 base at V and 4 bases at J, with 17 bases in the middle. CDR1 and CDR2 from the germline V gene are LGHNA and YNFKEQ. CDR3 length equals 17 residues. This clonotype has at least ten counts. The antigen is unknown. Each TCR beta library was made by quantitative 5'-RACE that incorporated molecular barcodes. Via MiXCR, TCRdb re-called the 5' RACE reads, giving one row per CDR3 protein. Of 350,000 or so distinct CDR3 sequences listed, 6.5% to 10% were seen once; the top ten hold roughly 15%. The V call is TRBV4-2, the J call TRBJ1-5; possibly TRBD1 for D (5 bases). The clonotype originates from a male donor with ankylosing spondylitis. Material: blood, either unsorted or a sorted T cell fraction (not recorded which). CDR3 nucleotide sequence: TGTGCCAGCAGCCAAGTTGGGGCCTCAGGGAGAAATCAGCCCCAGCATTTT. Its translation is CASSQVGASGRNQPQHF.